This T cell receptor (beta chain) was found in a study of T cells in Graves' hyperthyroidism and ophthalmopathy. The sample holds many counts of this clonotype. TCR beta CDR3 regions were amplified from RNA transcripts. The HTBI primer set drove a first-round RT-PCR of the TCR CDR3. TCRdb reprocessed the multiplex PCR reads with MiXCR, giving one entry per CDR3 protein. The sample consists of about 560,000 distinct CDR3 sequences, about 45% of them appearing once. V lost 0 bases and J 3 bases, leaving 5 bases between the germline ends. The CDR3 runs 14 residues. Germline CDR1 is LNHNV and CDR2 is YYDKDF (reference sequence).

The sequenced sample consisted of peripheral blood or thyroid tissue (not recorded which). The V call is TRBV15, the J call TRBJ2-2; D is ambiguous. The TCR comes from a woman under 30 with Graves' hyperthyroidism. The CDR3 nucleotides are TGTGCCACCAGCAGAGATCAGGACACCGGGGAGCTGTTTTTT. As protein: CATSRDQDTGELFF.